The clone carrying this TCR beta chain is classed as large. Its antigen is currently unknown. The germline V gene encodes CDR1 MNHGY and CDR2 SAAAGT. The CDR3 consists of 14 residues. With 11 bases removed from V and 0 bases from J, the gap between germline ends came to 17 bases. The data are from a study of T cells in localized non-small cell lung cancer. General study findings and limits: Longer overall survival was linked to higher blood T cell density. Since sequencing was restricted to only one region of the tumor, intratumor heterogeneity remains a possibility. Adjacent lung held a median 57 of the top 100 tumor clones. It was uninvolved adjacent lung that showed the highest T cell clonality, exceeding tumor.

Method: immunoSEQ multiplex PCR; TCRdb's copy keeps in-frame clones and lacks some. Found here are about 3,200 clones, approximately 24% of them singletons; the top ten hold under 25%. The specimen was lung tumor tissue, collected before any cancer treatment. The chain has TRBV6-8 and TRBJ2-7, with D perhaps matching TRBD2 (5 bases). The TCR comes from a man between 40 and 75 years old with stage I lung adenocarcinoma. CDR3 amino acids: CASEVSWGSYEQYF. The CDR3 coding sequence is TGTGCCTCGGAGGTGTCTTGGGGCTCCTACGAGCAGTACTTC.